Following are 13 T cell receptor beta chains from one sample sequenced in a study of blood T cell repertoires in COVID-19. Sequencing used immunoSEQ multiplex PCR; TCRdb keeps in-frame clones, though not all of them. This table holds 40,000 to 60,000 clones, 75% to 90% found once. Sequencing was done on a sample of peripheral blood. All receptors derive from a woman older than 75 with COVID-19, enrolled during active disease.

CDR3 loop: CASSQEAVEKLFF. The CDR3 DNA reads as TGTGCCAGCAGCCAAGAGGCAGTTGAAAAACTGTTTTTT. The chain employs TRBV3-1 (or the pseudogene TRBV3-2) and TRBJ1-4; D call uncertain. V shed 0 bases and J shed 7 bases, with 6 bases lying between them. This CDR3 spans 13 amino acids. Germline V lookup: CDR1 LGHDT, CDR2 YNNKEL (reference sequence).

The chain joins TRBV19 to TRBJ1-5, with a weak D call TRBD1 (6 bases). V was trimmed by 8 bases and J by 5 bases, leaving 10 bases between them. Germline V gives CDR1 LNHDA, CDR2 SQIVND (reference sequence). The CDR3 is 12 amino acids. CDR3 sequence: CASAQGYQPQHF. The CDR3 DNA is TGTGCCAGTGCACAGGGCTATCAGCCCCAGCATTTT.

The chain has TRBV24-1 and TRBJ2-4; TRBD1 agrees at 10 bases. Germline CDR1 is KGHDR and CDR2 is SFDVKD. V gave up 1 base and J gave up 6 bases; unmatched junction bases: 2. This CDR3 spans 15 amino acids. The CDR3 sequence is CATSDFRTGGNIQYF. In DNA, the CDR3 is TGTGCCACCAGTGATTTTAGGACAGGGGGAAACATTCAGTACTTC.

The chain links TRBV4-2 to TRBJ2-1; D is perhaps TRBD2 (6 bases). Looked up from germline, CDR1 is LGHNA and CDR2 is YNFKEQ. With 4 bases removed from V and 8 bases from J, the gap between germline ends came to 12 bases. The CDR3 is made up of 13 amino acids. The CDR3 loop reads CASSPGTQYEQFF. As DNA, the CDR3 is TGTGCCAGCAGCCCCGGGACTCAATATGAGCAGTTCTTC.

The J gene is TRBJ2-3, the V gene TRBV11-2; D might be TRBD1 (7 bases). Germline V lookup: CDR1 SGHAT, CDR2 FQNNGV. CDR3 length equals 16 residues. V shed 2 bases and J shed 3 bases, with 15 bases lying between them. CDR3 protein: CASSLRLAGGTDTQYF. For the CDR3, the DNA is TGTGCCAGCAGCTTAAGGCTGGCAGGGGGGACAGATACGCAGTATTTT.

For this clone: This CDR3 is also generated by other DNA sequences in the sample. The chain combines TRBV19 with TRBJ1-5; 8 nucleotides align to TRBD1. Germline CDR1 is LNHDA and CDR2 is SQIVND (reference sequence). Losses at the gene ends were 3 bases for V and 7 bases for J; bases not matched to a gene: 8. The CDR3 is 15 amino acids. The DNA of the CDR3 is TGTGCCAGTAGTATTCAGGCAGGGGGCCGGCAGCCCCAGCATTTT. Translated: CASSIQAGGRQPQHF.

The chain uses TRBV9 and TRBJ2-1; 12 bases fit TRBD2. The trim removed 0 bases at V and 0 bases at J, leaving 7 bases unmatched. This CDR3 is 19 amino acids long. The V gene's germline CDR1 is SGDLS and CDR2 YYNGEE. The CDR3 sequence is CASSVGLAGGPSSYNEQFF. Here the CDR3 DNA reads TGTGCCAGCAGCGTAGGGCTAGCGGGGGGGCCATCCTCCTACAATGAGCAGTTCTTC.

V is TRBV3-1 (or the pseudogene TRBV3-2) and J is TRBJ2-1, with D possibly matching TRBD2 (5 bases). Between the trimmed V and J ends, which lost 1 base and 9 bases, there was a span of 13 bases. Germline assignment: CDR1 LGHDT and CDR2 YNNKEL (reference sequence). The CDR3 has 14 residues. As DNA, the CDR3 is TGTGCCAGCAGCCAAGGTTCCAGGACTGGTGAGCAGTTCTTC. Translation: CASSQGSRTGEQFF.

The chain has TRBV25-1 and TRBJ2-7; TRBD1 matches 7 bases. Germline V lookup: CDR1 MGHDK, CDR2 SYGVNS. CDR3 length: 16 residues. Trimming removed 1 base from V and 3 bases from J; junction bases left unmatched: 9. CDR3 in DNA: TGTGCCAGCAGTGAATCTGTGGGACAGACATACTACGAGCAGTACTTC. Protein product: CASSESVGQTYYEQYF.

This clone is a singleton in its sample. The chain recombines TRBV5-1 with TRBJ2-2; TRBD2 aligns across 10 bases. V dropped 3 bases and J dropped 1; count of bases not matched to a gene: 3. Germline V lookup: CDR1 SGHRS, CDR2 YFSETQ. The CDR3 has 16 residues. The CDR3 sequence: CASSYGLAVNTGELFF. The DNA for the CDR3 is TGCGCCAGCAGCTACGGACTAGCGGTGAACACCGGGGAGCTGTTTTTT.

J is TRBJ1-2 and V is TRBV18, with TRBD1 matching over 10 bases. The CDR3 covers 16 residues. Germline assignment: CDR1 KGHSH and CDR2 LQKENI. Trimming at V came to 3 bases and at J to 2 bases, leaving 6 bases not matched to a gene. CDR3 sequence: CASSPLGTGDNYGYTF. CDR3 sequence (DNA): TGTGCCAGCTCACCTCTCGGGACAGGGGACAACTATGGCTACACCTTC.

This sequence joins TRBV2 and TRBJ2-1, with 10 bases lining up with TRBD1. The V gene end was trimmed by 7 bases and the J gene end by 9 bases; junction bases not matched to a gene: 12. Per the germline V gene, CDR1 is SNHLY and CDR2 is FYNNEI. The CDR3 spans 15 residues. CDR3 protein: CASTSWGQGIGEQFF. The CDR3 bases are TGTGCCAGCACCTCTTGGGGACAGGGGATAGGTGAGCAGTTCTTC. The variable domain in full, with the rest retrieved from reference TRBV2 and TRBJ2-1, is EPEVTQTPSHQVTQMGQEVILRCVPISNHLYFYWYRQILGQKVEFLVSFYNNEISEKSEIFDDQFSVERPDGSNFTLKIRSTKLEDSAMYFCASTSWGQGIGEQFFGPGTRLTVL.

V usage is TRBV24-1 and J usage is TRBJ2-1, with TRBD1 identical over 8 bases. The J segment lost 2 bases and the V segment lost 3 bases, leaving 5 bases of the junction unmatched. From germline, CDR1 is KGHDR and CDR2 SFDVKD. The CDR3 runs 16 residues. The CDR3 spells CATSDQTGGTYNEQFF. The CDR3 nucleotides read TGTGCCACCAGTGATCAAACAGGGGGTACCTACAATGAGCAGTTCTTC.